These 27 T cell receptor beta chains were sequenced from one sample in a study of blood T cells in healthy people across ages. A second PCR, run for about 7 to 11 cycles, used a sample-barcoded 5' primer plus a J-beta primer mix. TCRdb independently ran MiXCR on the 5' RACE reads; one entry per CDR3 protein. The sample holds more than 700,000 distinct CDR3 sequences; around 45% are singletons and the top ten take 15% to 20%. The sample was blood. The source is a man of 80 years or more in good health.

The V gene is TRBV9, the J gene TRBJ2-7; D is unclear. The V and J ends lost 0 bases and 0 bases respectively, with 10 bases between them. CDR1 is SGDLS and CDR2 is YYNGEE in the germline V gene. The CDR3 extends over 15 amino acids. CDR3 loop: CASSVGTLSSYEQYF. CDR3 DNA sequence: TGTGCCAGCAGCGTAGGGACGCTCAGCTCCTACGAGCAGTACTTC.

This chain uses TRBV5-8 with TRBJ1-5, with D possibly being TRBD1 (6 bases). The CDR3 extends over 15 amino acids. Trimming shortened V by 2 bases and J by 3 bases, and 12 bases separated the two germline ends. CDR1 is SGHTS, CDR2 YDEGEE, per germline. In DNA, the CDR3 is TGTGCCAGCAGCTTAACGGACAGAGCCAATCAGCCCCAGCATTTT. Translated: CASSLTDRANQPQHF.

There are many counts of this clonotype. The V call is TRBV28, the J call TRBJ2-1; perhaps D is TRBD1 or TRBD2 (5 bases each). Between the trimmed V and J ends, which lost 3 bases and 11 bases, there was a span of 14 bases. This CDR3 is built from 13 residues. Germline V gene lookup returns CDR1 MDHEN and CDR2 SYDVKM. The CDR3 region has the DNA TGTGCCAGCAGTTTCCGGGACCTCCGGCAGCAGTTCTTC. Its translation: CASSFRDLRQQFF.

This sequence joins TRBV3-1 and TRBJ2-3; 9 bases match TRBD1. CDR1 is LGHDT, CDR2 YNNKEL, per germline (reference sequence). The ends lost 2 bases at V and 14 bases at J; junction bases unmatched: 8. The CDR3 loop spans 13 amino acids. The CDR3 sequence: CASSQKGGTGPYF. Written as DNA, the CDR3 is TGTGCCAGCAGCCAAAAAGGAGGGACAGGGCCGTATTTT.

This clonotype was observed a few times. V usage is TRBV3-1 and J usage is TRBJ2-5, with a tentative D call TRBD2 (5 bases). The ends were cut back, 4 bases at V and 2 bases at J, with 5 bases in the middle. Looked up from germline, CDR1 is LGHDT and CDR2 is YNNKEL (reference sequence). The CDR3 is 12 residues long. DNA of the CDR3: TGTGCCAGCAGCCGACTACAAGAGACCCAGTACTTC. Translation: CASSRLQETQYF.

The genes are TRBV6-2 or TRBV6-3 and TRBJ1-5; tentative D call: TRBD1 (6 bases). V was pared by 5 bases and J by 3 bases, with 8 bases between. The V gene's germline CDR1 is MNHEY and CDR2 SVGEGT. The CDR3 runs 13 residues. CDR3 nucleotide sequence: TGTGCCAGCAGTAGGGGGTACAATCAGCCCCAGCATTTT. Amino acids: CASSRGYNQPQHF.

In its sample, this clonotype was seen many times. The CDR3: CASKRESYNSPLHF. The CDR3 nucleotides read TGTGCCAGCAAGAGGGAGTCCTATAATTCACCCCTCCACTTT. The V and J genes are TRBV6-5 and TRBJ1-6; D is unresolved. The germline V and J ends were trimmed by 7 bases and 1 base, with 8 bases remaining between them. CDR3 size: 14 residues. In germline, CDR1 is MNHEY, CDR2 SVGAGI.

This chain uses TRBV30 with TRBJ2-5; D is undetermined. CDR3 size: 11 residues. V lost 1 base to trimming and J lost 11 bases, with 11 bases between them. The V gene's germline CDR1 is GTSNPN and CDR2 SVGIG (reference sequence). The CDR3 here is CAWSAYLGQYF. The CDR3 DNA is TGTGCCTGGAGTGCATATCTGGGGCAGTACTTC.

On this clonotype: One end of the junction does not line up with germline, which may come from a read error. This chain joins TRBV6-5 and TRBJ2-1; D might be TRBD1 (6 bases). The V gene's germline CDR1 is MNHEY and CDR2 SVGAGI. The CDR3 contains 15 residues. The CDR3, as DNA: TGTGCCAGCAGTTACTCCCAGGGGCTTCCCAATGGGCAGTTCTTC. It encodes CASSYSQGLPNGQFF.

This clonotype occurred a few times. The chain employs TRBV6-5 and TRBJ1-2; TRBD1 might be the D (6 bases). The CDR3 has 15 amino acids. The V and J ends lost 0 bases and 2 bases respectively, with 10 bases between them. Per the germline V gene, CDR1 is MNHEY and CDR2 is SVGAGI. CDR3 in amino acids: CASSYSAGVNYGYTF. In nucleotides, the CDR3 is TGTGCCAGCAGTTACTCGGCAGGGGTGAACTATGGCTACACCTTC.

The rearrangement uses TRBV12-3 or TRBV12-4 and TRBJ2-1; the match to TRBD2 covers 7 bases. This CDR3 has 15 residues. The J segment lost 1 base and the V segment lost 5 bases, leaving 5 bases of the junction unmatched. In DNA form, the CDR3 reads TGTGCCAGCAGTGGGGGGAGGGTTTCCTACAATGAGCAGTTCTTC. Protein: CASSGGRVSYNEQFF.

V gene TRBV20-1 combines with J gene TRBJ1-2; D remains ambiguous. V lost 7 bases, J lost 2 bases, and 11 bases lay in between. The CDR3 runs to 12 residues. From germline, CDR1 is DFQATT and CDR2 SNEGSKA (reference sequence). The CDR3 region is CSVKVLNYGYTF. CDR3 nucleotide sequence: TGCAGTGTGAAGGTTCTCAACTATGGCTACACCTTC.

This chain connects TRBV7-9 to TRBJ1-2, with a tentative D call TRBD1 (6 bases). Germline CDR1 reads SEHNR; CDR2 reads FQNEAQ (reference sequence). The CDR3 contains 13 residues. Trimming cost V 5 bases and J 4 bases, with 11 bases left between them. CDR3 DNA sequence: TGTGCCAGCAGCGCTACGACAGGCTATGGCTACACCTTC. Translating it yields CASSATTGYGYTF.

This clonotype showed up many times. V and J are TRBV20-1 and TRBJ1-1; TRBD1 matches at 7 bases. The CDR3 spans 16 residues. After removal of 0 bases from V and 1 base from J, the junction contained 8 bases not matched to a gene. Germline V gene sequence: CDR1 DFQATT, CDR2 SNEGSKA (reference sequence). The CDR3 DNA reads TGCAGTGCTAGAGACCCAAACAGGGGTCGGAACACTGAAGCTTTCTTT. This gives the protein CSARDPNRGRNTEAFF.

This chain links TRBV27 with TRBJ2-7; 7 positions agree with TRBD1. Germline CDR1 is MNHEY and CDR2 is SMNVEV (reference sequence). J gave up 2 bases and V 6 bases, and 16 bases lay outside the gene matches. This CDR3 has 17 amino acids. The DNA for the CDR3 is TGTGCCAGCAGCTTCTCTTTCACAGGGGCAGACCCCTACGAGCAGTACTTC. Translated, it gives CASSFSFTGADPYEQYF.

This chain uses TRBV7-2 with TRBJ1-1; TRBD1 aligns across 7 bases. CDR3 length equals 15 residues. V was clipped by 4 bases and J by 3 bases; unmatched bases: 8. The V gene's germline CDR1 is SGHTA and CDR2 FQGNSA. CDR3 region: CASSWRQGRDTEAFF. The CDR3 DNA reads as TGTGCCAGCAGCTGGCGACAGGGTCGGGACACTGAAGCTTTCTTT. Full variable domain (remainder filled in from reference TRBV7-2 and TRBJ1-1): GAGVSQSPSNKVTEKGKDVELRCDPISGHTALYWYRQSLGQGLEFLIYFQGNSAPDKSGLPSDRFSAERTGGSVSTLTIQRTQQEDSAVYLCASSWRQGRDTEAFFGQGTRLTVV.

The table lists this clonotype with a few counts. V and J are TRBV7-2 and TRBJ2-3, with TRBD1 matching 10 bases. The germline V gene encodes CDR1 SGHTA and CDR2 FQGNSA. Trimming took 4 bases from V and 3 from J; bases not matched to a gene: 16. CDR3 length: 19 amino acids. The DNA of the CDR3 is TGTGCCAGCAGCTCCCGCGCCGGGACAGGGGCGTCATTAACAGATACGCAGTATTTT. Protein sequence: CASSSRAGTGASLTDTQYF.

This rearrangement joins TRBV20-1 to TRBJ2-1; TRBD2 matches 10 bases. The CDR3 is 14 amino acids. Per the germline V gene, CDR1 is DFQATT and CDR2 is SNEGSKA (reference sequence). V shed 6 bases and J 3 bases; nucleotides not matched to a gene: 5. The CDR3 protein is CSARTSGHYNEQFF. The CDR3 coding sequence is TGCAGTGCGAGGACTAGCGGCCACTACAATGAGCAGTTCTTC.

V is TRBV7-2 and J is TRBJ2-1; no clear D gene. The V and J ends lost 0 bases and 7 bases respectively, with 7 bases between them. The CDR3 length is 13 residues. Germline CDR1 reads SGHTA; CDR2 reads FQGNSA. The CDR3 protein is CASSLATQNEQFF. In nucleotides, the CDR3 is TGTGCCAGCAGCTTAGCAACGCAGAATGAGCAGTTCTTC. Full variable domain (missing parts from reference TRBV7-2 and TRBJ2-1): GAGVSQSPSNKVTEKGKDVELRCDPISGHTALYWYRQSLGQGLEFLIYFQGNSAPDKSGLPSDRFSAERTGGSVSTLTIQRTQQEDSAVYLCASSLATQNEQFFGPGTRLTVL.

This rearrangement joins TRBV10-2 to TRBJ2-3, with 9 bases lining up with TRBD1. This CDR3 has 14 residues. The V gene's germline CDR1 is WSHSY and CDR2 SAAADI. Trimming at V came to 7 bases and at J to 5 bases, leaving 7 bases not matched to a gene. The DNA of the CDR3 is TGCGCCAGCATGGGGGGACAGGGAGGAGATACGCAGTATTTT. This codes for CASMGGQGGDTQYF.

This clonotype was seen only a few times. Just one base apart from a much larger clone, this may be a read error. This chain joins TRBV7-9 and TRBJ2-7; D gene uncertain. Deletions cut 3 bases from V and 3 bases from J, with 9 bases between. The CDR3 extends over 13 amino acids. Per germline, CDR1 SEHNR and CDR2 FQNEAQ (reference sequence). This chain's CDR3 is CASSFGNSYEQYF. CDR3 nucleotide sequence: TGTGCCAGCAGCTTTGGGAACAGCTACGAGCAGTACTTC.

For the CDR3, the DNA is TGCAGTGCTAGTAGCGGGAGCTACGGCACAGATACGCAGTATTTT. Residues: CSASSGSYGTDTQYF. The genes are TRBV20-1 and TRBJ2-3, with 9 bases aligning to TRBD2. V lost 3 bases, J lost 1 base, and 5 bases stayed unmatched. This CDR3 has 15 amino acids. Germline V gives CDR1 DFQATT, CDR2 SNEGSKA (reference sequence).

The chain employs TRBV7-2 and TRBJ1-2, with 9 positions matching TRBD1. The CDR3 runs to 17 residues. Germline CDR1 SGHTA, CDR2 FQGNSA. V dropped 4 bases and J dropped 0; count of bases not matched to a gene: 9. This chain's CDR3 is CASSSTGQGLTNYGYTF. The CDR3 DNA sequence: TGTGCCAGCAGCTCCACGGGACAGGGACTGACTAACTATGGCTACACCTTC.

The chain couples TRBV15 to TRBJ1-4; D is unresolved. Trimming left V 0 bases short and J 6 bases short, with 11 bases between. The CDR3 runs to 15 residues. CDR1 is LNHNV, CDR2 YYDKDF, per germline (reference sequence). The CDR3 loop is CATSRDPSGDEKLFF. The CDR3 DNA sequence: TGTGCCACCAGCAGAGATCCCTCAGGTGATGAAAAACTGTTTTTT.

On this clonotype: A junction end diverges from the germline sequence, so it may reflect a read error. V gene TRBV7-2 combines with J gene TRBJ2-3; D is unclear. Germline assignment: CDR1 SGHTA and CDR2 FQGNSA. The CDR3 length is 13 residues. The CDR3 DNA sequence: TGTGCCAGCAGCGTAGCCTCTCTGGATACGCAGTATTTT. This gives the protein CASSVASLDTQYF.

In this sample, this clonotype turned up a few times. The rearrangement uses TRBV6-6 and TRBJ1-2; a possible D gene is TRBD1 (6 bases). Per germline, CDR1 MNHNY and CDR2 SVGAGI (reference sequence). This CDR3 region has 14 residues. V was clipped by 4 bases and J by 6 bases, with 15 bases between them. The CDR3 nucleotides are TGTGCCAGCAGTTTCCTCGGGGGACATAATGGCTACACCTTC. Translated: CASSFLGGHNGYTF.

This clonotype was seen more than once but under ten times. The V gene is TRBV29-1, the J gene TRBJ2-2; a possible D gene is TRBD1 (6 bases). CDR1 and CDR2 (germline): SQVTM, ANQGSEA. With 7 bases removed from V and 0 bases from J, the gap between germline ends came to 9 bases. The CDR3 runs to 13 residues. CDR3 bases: TGCAGCGCGGGACAACCGAACACCGGGGAGCTGTTTTTT. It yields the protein CSAGQPNTGELFF.